The present T cell receptor (beta chain) was sequenced within a study of T cells expressing NK-cell markers. For the study at large: Repertoire data for TCR beta were derived from sorted T cells (CD3+CD56+NKG2C+, CD3+CD56+NKG2C- and CD3+CD56-NKG2C+).

Reprocessing the 5' RACE reads, TCRdb reports a single entry for every CDR3 protein and omits DNA. This repertoire comprises almost 450,000 distinct CDR3 sequences; its ten largest clones make up under 7.5%. This receptor was obtained from a woman between 18 and 75 years old in good health. Sequencing was carried out using blood T cells: a sorted CD56 or NKG2C T cell subset, CD4+ or CD8+ T cells, or bulk PBMC T cells (not recorded which).

The CDR3 is CASSPRTSGEVDTQYF. The chain is built from TRBV12-3 or TRBV12-4 and TRBJ2-3; TCRdb picks TRBD2, but there is no DNA to check that call. CDR3 length: 16 residues.